The 16 T cell receptor beta chains given below trace back to one sample, sequenced in a study of cytomegalovirus exposure and HLA in healthy donors. Vbeta (60) and Jbeta (13) primers were used in the PCR. Data came from immunoSEQ multiplex PCR; TCRdb stores just in-frame clones and leaves some out. Among around 140,000 clones listed, over 70% were seen once. Sequenced sample: PBMCs. All receptors come from a woman aged 18 to 35 in good health and CMV-seronegative.

The chain is built from TRBV29-1 and TRBJ2-1; D is perhaps TRBD2 (7 bases). This CDR3 contains 15 residues. Trimming took 6 bases from V and 6 from J, leaving 21 bases between them. Germline V lookup: CDR1 SQVTM, CDR2 ANQGSEA. This CDR3 is CSVKGGTPAGNEQFF. For the CDR3, the DNA is TGCAGCGTCAAGGGGGGGACTCCGGCTGGCAATGAGCAGTTCTTC.

The chain employs TRBV21-1 and TRBJ1-3. TRBV21-1 is an annotated pseudogene. The CDR3 extends over 19 amino acids. CDR3 nucleotides: TGTGCCAGCAGCGCCCTCTTTGGACTTTTTTTTGTTTCTGGAAACACCATATATTTT. This codes for CASSALFGLFFVSGNTIYF.

The chain joins TRBV15 to TRBJ2-2; D might be TRBD2 (5 bases). CDR1 is LNHNV, CDR2 YYDKDF, per germline (reference sequence). The CDR3 contains 14 residues. V shed 3 bases and J shed 5 bases, with 10 bases lying between them. Here the CDR3 DNA reads TGTGCCACCAGCAGTCGATCGGGGACCGGGGAGCTGTTTTTT. Protein sequence: CATSSRSGTGELFF.

The chain carries TRBV7-9 and TRBJ2-3; tentative D call: TRBD2 (5 bases). CDR3 length: 16 amino acids. Germline V gives CDR1 SEHNR, CDR2 FQNEAQ (reference sequence). Trimming removed 1 base at V and 4 bases at J, with 15 bases between. This CDR3 reads CASSLVRGLRADTQYF. The CDR3 nucleotides are TGTGCCAGCAGCTTAGTACGCGGGCTTAGGGCAGATACGCAGTATTTT.

CDR3 sequence (DNA): TGTGCCTGGAGTGTATTTAGGCGGACTTTCAGAGGTGCCCCCTCCTACAATGAGCAGTTCTTC. Translating it yields CAWSVFRRTFRGAPSYNEQFF. The V call is TRBV30, the J call TRBJ2-1, with D perhaps TRBD2 (5 bases). The CDR3 totals 21 residues. The germline CDR1 and CDR2 sequences are GTSNPN and SVGIG (reference sequence). V lost 0 bases to trimming and J lost 0 bases, with 27 bases between them.

The gene calls are TRBV5-1 and TRBJ2-5, with 16 bases fitting TRBD2. The CDR3 loop spans 16 amino acids. CDR1 is SGHRS and CDR2 is YFSETQ in the germline V gene. V lost 3 bases, J lost 4 bases, and 3 bases stayed unmatched. CDR3 nucleotides: TGCGCCAGCAGCTCGGGACTAGCGGGAGGGCGAGAGACCCAGTACTTC. Translating gives CASSSGLAGGRETQYF.

The sample holds one count of this clone. Written as DNA, the CDR3 is TGTGCCAGCAGCCACACCTACGAGCAGTACTTC. It codes for CASSHTYEQYF. The chain couples TRBV14 to TRBJ2-7, with D hard to call. Germline values: CDR1 SGHDN, CDR2 FVKESK. Trimming shortened V by 3 bases and J by 2 bases, and 2 bases separated the two germline ends. This CDR3 comprises 11 residues.

The chain carries TRBV4-1 and TRBJ1-4; 9 nucleotides match TRBD1. The CDR3 length is 17 residues. The V segment lost 4 bases and the J segment 8 bases; nucleotides outside the gene matches: 14. In germline, CDR1 is MGHRA, CDR2 YSYEKL. The CDR3 region is CASSPTALQGAREKLFF. The CDR3, as DNA: TGCGCCAGCAGCCCCACCGCCTTACAGGGGGCGCGGGAAAAACTGTTTTTT.

The CDR3, as DNA: TGTGCCAGCAGTAAGCGGGAGGGCTCCTACGAGCAGTACTTC. This encodes CASSKREGSYEQYF. The rearrangement joins TRBV6-4 to TRBJ2-7; 10 bases are shared with TRBD2. V was pared by 5 bases and J by 0 bases, with 1 base of the junction left unmatched. The germline CDR1 and CDR2 sequences are MRHNA and SNTAGT. The CDR3 totals 14 residues.

J is TRBJ2-5 and V is TRBV18; 7 bases map to TRBD1. The V and J ends lost 3 bases and 4 bases, in that order; junction bases with no gene match: 8. CDR1 KGHSH and CDR2 LQKENI come from the germline V gene. The CDR3 has 15 amino acids. The CDR3 sequence: CASSPRTGIVETQYF. For the CDR3, the DNA is TGTGCCAGCTCACCGCGGACAGGAATCGTAGAGACCCAGTACTTC.

The chain employs TRBV4-1 and TRBJ2-7, with D perhaps matching TRBD2 (6 bases). Germline-derived CDR1 and CDR2 are MGHRA and YSYEKL. V lost 6 bases and J lost 2, with 17 bases in between. The CDR3 has 15 residues. The CDR3 spells CASSLVEGTTYEQYF. The CDR3 coding sequence is TGCGCCAGCAGTCTTGTGGAGGGCACCACCTACGAGCAGTACTTC.

The chain couples TRBV19 to TRBJ1-5; 7 bases fit TRBD1. Germline CDR1 is LNHDA and CDR2 is SQIVND (reference sequence). Trimming removed 0 bases from V and 4 bases from J; junction bases left unmatched: 6. This CDR3 contains 16 residues. In nucleotides, the CDR3 is TGTGCCAGTAGTATAGAGGGGCAGGGGGTGAATCAGCCCCAGCATTTT. It yields the protein CASSIEGQGVNQPQHF.

The chain has TRBV7-2 and TRBJ2-4; 8 nucleotides agree with TRBD2. CDR3 length: 15 amino acids. The V gene end was trimmed by 4 bases and the J gene end by 3 bases; junction bases not matched to a gene: 5. Germline V lookup: CDR1 SGHTA, CDR2 FQGNSA. The CDR3 nucleotides are TGTGCCAGCAGCTGGGCGGGAGGAGGCAAAAACATTCAGTACTTC. As protein: CASSWAGGGKNIQYF.

The V gene is TRBV7-2, the J gene TRBJ2-3; 8 nucleotides agree with TRBD2. The CDR3 is made up of 16 amino acids. Germline lookup yields CDR1 SGHTA and CDR2 FQGNSA. Germline trimming cut 2 bases from V and 0 bases from J; bases unmatched to any gene: 4. CDR3: CASSLNSGASTDTQYF. The CDR3 DNA follows: TGTGCCAGCAGCTTAAATAGCGGGGCTAGCACAGATACGCAGTATTTT.

The genes are TRBV4-2 and TRBJ1-5; no clear D gene. Germline CDR1 reads LGHNA; CDR2 reads YNFKEQ. The CDR3 is 16 residues long. Trimming took 0 bases from V and 0 from J, leaving 9 bases between them. CDR3: CASSQESTDSNQPQHF. DNA of the CDR3: TGTGCCAGCAGCCAAGAAAGTACAGATAGCAATCAGCCCCAGCATTTT.

Here the CDR3 reads CASSPTGAETQYF. As DNA, the CDR3 is TGTGCCAGCAGCCCGACAGGGGCGGAGACCCAGTACTTC. V usage is TRBV2 and J usage is TRBJ2-5; 8 bases line up with TRBD1. V lost 6 bases and J lost 5; bases outside the gene matches: 5. This CDR3 contains 13 residues. Germline CDR1 and CDR2: SNHLY and FYNNEI.